This T cell receptor beta chain was recovered during a study of T cells in Graves' hyperthyroidism and ophthalmopathy. Study outcomes and limitations: Blood also contained most expanded thyroid clonotypes above 0.001. The model made its ophthalmopathy prediction, and onset followed a median approximately six months later.

Amplification of TCR beta CDR3 regions used RNA as the template. HTBI primers were the set used in a first-round RT-PCR of the TCR CDR3. TCRdb reanalysed the multiplex PCR reads using MiXCR and keeps one entry per CDR3 protein. The sample has nearly 750,000 distinct CDR3 sequences, 35% seen once. The CDR3 is 14 residues long. The V segment lost 6 bases and the J segment 1 base; nucleotides outside the gene matches: 6. Germline V CDR1 and CDR2: MDHEN, SYDVKM. Turning to this clonotype: Antigen: not known.

This sequence joins TRBV28 and TRBJ2-7; TRBD1 matches 7 bases. Sequencing used blood. This receptor was identified in a woman aged 40 to 50 with Graves' hyperthyroidism. In nucleotides, the CDR3 is TGTGCCAGCAGAGCGACAGGGATTTCCTACGAGCAGTACTTC. Amino acid sequence: CASRATGISYEQYF.